This T cell receptor (beta chain) was recorded in a study of shared clonotypes between healthy human individuals. Here immunoSEQ multiplex PCR was the method, and the copy in TCRdb shows in-frame clones only, minus some. The table has 1.5 million to 1.9 million clones, 95% to 99% seen once. The CDR3 runs to 13 residues. Trimming shortened V by 3 bases and J by 3 bases, and 9 bases separated the two germline ends. Germline V CDR1 and CDR2: SGHVS, FQNEAQ. This TCR derives from a man aged 30-40 years in good health. This chain connects TRBV7-8 to TRBJ2-7; D may be TRBD1 (6 bases). Sequencing was done on a sample of naive CD4+ T cells sorted from blood. Regarding subset: CD45RA+ positively selected. The CDR3 spells CASSLDSNYEQYF. The CDR3 coding sequence is TGTGCCAGCAGCTTGGACAGCAACTACGAGCAGTACTTC.